One sample yielded the 20 T cell receptor beta chains listed below, sequenced in a study of cytomegalovirus exposure and HLA in healthy donors (dated by TCRdb to 2016 to 2017). Library preparation was by the immunoSEQ multiplex PCR assay. A mixture of 60 forward primers for TCR Vbeta segments and 13 reverse primers for TCR Jbeta segments was used in the multiplex PCR. TCRdb carries this immuneACCESS record with in-frame sequences only. Its versions omit some clonotypes, under half of them owing to an unresolved V gene in the studies checked, with the rest unexplained. This sample holds roughly 170,000 clones; approximately 84% were observed only once. The ten largest clones add up to roughly 5.2% of the sample. The sequencing input was PBMCs. The source of these receptors is a girl aged 5-17 years in good health and CMV-seropositive.

This clone was detected once. The rearrangement joins TRBV6-1 to TRBJ1-6; no firm D call. Trimming removed 1 base from V and 8 bases from J, with 6 bases in between. Germline CDR1 and CDR2: MNHNS and SASEGT. The CDR3 covers 13 residues. CDR3 amino acids: CASSEVSYSPLHF. The CDR3 DNA is TGTGCCAGCAGTGAAGTGTCCTATTCACCCCTCCACTTT.

The V and J genes are TRBV5-1 and TRBJ1-1, with a possible D match to TRBD1 (5 bases). The V gene's germline CDR1 is SGHRS and CDR2 YFSETQ. This CDR3 contains 16 residues. V shed 4 bases and J shed 4 bases, with 20 bases lying between them. CDR3 DNA: TGCGCCAGCAGCCCCCGCCGCGGGGGAGGTGGCACTGAAGCTTTCTTT. It yields the protein CASSPRRGGGGTEAFF.

A few counts support this clone. The chain carries TRBV12-5 and TRBJ2-7; D is possibly TRBD1 (6 bases). Trimming took off 5 bases at V and 5 bases at J, with 22 bases between the two ends. Germline CDR1 is LGHNT and CDR2 is FRNRAP. CDR3 length: 16 residues. Written as DNA, the CDR3 is TGTGCTAGTGGTCGGGGAATGGGGGCAAGATGGAACGAGCAGTACTTC. This encodes CASGRGMGARWNEQYF.

The chain carries TRBV6-1 and TRBJ1-6; 8 nucleotides align to TRBD1. V was pared by 4 bases and J by 8 bases, with 4 bases of the junction left unmatched. This CDR3 is built from 14 residues. Germline V CDR1 and CDR2: MNHNS, SASEGT. The CDR3 here is CASSAQGVDSPLHF. The CDR3 nucleotides are TGTGCCAGCAGTGCACAGGGGGTGGATTCACCCCTCCACTTT.

This clone was seen a few times. V usage is TRBV5-1 and J usage is TRBJ1-5; 7 bases are shared with TRBD1. The CDR3 totals 14 residues. Germline lookup yields CDR1 SGHRS and CDR2 YFSETQ. V dropped 5 bases and J dropped 7; count of bases not matched to a gene: 9. For the CDR3, the DNA is TGCGCCAGCAGGGCGGAGGGGGCTCGACAGCCCCAGCATTTT. Protein: CASRAEGARQPQHF.

Here the CDR3 reads CASSLTSGGEFPQYF. The CDR3 DNA is TGTGCCAGCAGTTTGACTAGCGGGGGGGAGTTTCCGCAGTATTTT. The chain links TRBV2 to TRBJ2-3; TRBD2 aligns across 14 bases. The CDR3 spans 15 residues. Germline assignment: CDR1 SNHLY and CDR2 FYNNEI. V trimming: 5 bases; J trimming: 10 bases; junction bases outside the gene matches: 8. The whole variable domain, filled in from reference TRBV2 and TRBJ2-3, reads EPEVTQTPSHQVTQMGQEVILRCVPISNHLYFYWYRQILGQKVEFLVSFYNNEISEKSEIFDDQFSVERPDGSNFTLKIRSTKLEDSAMYFCASSLTSGGEFPQYFGPGTRLTVL.

This clone has a handful of counts. The CDR3 nucleotides are TGTGCCAGCTCCCCTCTTCCGGACAGGTCCTATGGCTACACCTTC. It yields the protein CASSPLPDRSYGYTF. V is TRBV27 and J is TRBJ1-2; 7 positions agree with TRBD1. V lost 8 bases and J lost 4; bases outside the gene matches: 13. Germline V gene data show CDR1 as MNHEY and CDR2 as SMNVEV (reference sequence). This CDR3 region has 15 residues.

V is TRBV29-1 and J is TRBJ1-2; D is possibly TRBD1 (6 bases). This CDR3 spans 14 amino acids. Germline CDR1 and CDR2: SQVTM and ANQGSEA. Trimming stripped 2 bases from V and 5 bases from J, with 15 bases between. The CDR3, as DNA: TGCAGCGTTGAAAGTACCAGGGGATCTTATGGCTACACCTTC. Amino acid sequence: CSVESTRGSYGYTF.

The V and J genes are TRBV20-1 and TRBJ1-2; 7 nucleotides agree with TRBD1. Trimming cost V 6 bases and J 8 bases; bases outside gene matches: 6. CDR3 length equals 11 residues. Germline CDR1 reads DFQATT; CDR2 reads SNEGSKA (reference sequence). In DNA, the CDR3 is TGCAGTGCCCCACAGGGGTGGGGCTACACCTTC. Protein product: CSAPQGWGYTF.

The chain couples TRBV6-1 to TRBJ1-1; tentatively, D is TRBD1 (6 bases). The CDR3 extends over 14 amino acids. Germline V lookup: CDR1 MNHNS, CDR2 SASEGT. V lost 5 bases and J 3 bases, leaving 13 bases between the germline ends. The CDR3 spells CASSPPGTYTEAFF. The CDR3 coding sequence is TGTGCCAGCAGTCCCCCGGGGACATACACTGAAGCTTTCTTT.

The V call is TRBV11-2, the J call TRBJ2-5; 12 bases align to TRBD2. The J call may be mistaken, given a closer DNA end match to TRBJ2-7. Germline loops: CDR1 SGHAT, CDR2 FQNNGV. The CDR3 runs 14 residues. The CDR3, as DNA: TGTGCCAGCAGCGGACTAGCGGGGAACTACGAGCAGTACTTC. Translating it yields CASSGLAGNYEQYF.

This chain uses TRBV30 with TRBJ2-3, with a weak D call TRBD1 (6 bases). The germline V gene has CDR1 GTSNPN and CDR2 SVGIG (reference sequence). The CDR3 totals 13 residues. The V end lost 5 bases, the J end lost 4 bases, and 13 bases lay between the germline ends. The CDR3 DNA follows: TGTGCCTGGGACAGGCAAATACCAGATACGCAGTATTTT. Translation: CAWDRQIPDTQYF.

V and J are TRBV5-1 and TRBJ2-5; TRBD1 matches 7 bases. The CDR3 loop spans 14 amino acids. Per the germline V gene, CDR1 is SGHRS and CDR2 is YFSETQ. The V gene end was trimmed by 2 bases and the J gene end by 3 bases; junction bases not matched to a gene: 4. CDR3 sequence reads: CASSFRDSKETQYF. Here the CDR3 DNA reads TGCGCCAGCAGCTTTAGGGACAGCAAAGAGACCCAGTACTTC.

DNA for the CDR3: TGTGCCAGCAGCGGGGGTTGGGGGGACGACTATGGCTACACCTTC. Translation gives CASSGGWGDDYGYTF. The rearrangement uses TRBV2 and TRBJ1-2; D perhaps matches TRBD1 (5 bases). The CDR3 totals 15 residues. Germline assignment: CDR1 SNHLY and CDR2 FYNNEI. The ends were cut back, 6 bases at V and 3 bases at J, with 17 bases in the middle.

V is TRBV7-9 and J is TRBJ1-1; 7 nucleotides match TRBD1. The CDR3 runs 17 residues. The V segment lost 1 base and the J segment 1 base; nucleotides outside the gene matches: 9. CDR1 and CDR2 from the germline V gene are SEHNR and FQNEAQ (reference sequence). The CDR3 DNA is TGTGCCAGCAGCTTAGTTCCACAGGGGAACAAGAACACTGAAGCTTTCTTT. Encoded protein: CASSLVPQGNKNTEAFF.

The V gene is TRBV7-8, the J gene TRBJ1-2; D is possibly TRBD1 (5 bases). This CDR3 has 14 amino acids. With 1 base removed from V and 7 bases from J, the gap between germline ends came to 13 bases. Germline assignment: CDR1 SGHVS and CDR2 FQNEAQ. The CDR3 loop is CASSLDKGTGGYTF. DNA of the CDR3: TGTGCCAGCAGCTTAGATAAGGGTACAGGTGGCTACACCTTC.

The J gene is TRBJ2-2, the V gene TRBV11-1, with D tentatively TRBD1 (6 bases). Per the germline V gene, CDR1 is SGHAT and CDR2 is FQDESV (reference sequence). The ends were cut back, 7 bases at V and 0 bases at J, with 12 bases in the middle. The CDR3 is 15 amino acids. CDR3 in DNA: TGTGCCAGCACCCTCGGACAGACGAACACCGGGGAGCTGTTTTTT. Translating it yields CASTLGQTNTGELFF.

The chain recombines TRBV11-3 with TRBJ2-1, with 7 bases matching TRBD2. The CDR3 contains 13 residues. Trimming cost V 2 bases and J 10 bases; bases outside gene matches: 5. The germline CDR1 and CDR2 sequences are SGHNT and YENEEA. The CDR3 coding sequence is TGTGCCAGCAGCTTATACTCAGCGGGGGAGCAGTTCTTC. Its translation: CASSLYSAGEQFF.

The chain combines TRBV7-2 with TRBJ1-2; no firm D call. The V end was cut by 4 bases, the J end by 8 bases, with 14 bases between. CDR3 length: 13 amino acids. CDR1 is SGHTA, CDR2 FQGNSA, per germline. CDR3 protein: CASSSTGNGGYTF. The CDR3 DNA is TGTGCCAGCAGCTCGACCGGGAACGGGGGCTACACCTTC.

About this clone: Different DNA sequences within this sample yield the same CDR3. The chain is built from TRBV29-1 and TRBJ1-1; D not resolved. Germline lookup yields CDR1 SQVTM and CDR2 ANQGSEA. Trimming took 6 bases from V and 1 from J, leaving 6 bases between them. CDR3 size: 11 residues. Written as DNA, the CDR3 is TGCAGCGTCGAGAGGAACACTGAAGCTTTCTTT. Its translation: CSVERNTEAFF.